One and the same sample provided the 14 T cell receptor beta chains below, sequenced in a study of cytomegalovirus exposure and HLA in healthy donors. PCR primers comprised 60 Vbeta and 13 Jbeta primers. Profiling relied on immunoSEQ multiplex PCR, and the TCRdb table lists in-frame clones only, not all of them. In the table there are almost 200,000 clones, around 79% of which are singletons. The specimen was PBMCs. Receptors were obtained from a male donor in good health and CMV-seropositive.

The table lists this clone with a few counts. The V gene is TRBV4-3, the J gene TRBJ1-4; possibly TRBD1 for D (5 bases). The ends were cut back, 4 bases at V and 4 bases at J, with 13 bases in the middle. The CDR3 loop spans 15 amino acids. The V gene's germline CDR1 is LGHNA and CDR2 YSLEER. For the CDR3, the DNA is TGCGCCAGCAGCCCCCCGACAGTCCTTAATGAAAAACTGTTTTTT. Residues: CASSPPTVLNEKLFF.

The CDR3 bases are TGTGCCAGCAGCGTCTCAACGAGTTCACAGGGACCTAACTATGGCTACACCTTC. Translated, it gives CASSVSTSSQGPNYGYTF. The V call is TRBV9, the J call TRBJ1-2, with a weak D call TRBD1 (6 bases). CDR1 and CDR2 (germline): SGDLS, YYNGEE. The length of the CDR3 is 18 residues. With 2 bases removed from V and 0 bases from J, the gap between germline ends came to 20 bases.

This clone has just a few counts. The rearrangement uses TRBV28 and TRBJ2-3, with TRBD2 identical over 14 bases. Germline-derived CDR1 and CDR2 are MDHEN and SYDVKM. The J segment lost 8 bases and the V segment lost 3 bases, leaving 7 bases of the junction unmatched. The CDR3 extends over 16 amino acids. The CDR3 sequence is CASSFTGTSGSGTQYF. The CDR3 bases are TGTGCCAGCAGTTTTACCGGGACTAGCGGGAGCGGTACGCAGTATTTT.

In this sample, this clone turned up once. This chain links TRBV15 with TRBJ2-1; possibly TRBD2 for D (5 bases). Germline-derived CDR1 and CDR2 are LNHNV and YYDKDF (reference sequence). Trimming took 0 bases from V and 13 from J, leaving 19 bases between them. The CDR3 length is 15 residues. CDR3 in amino acids: CATSREAEGRNSQFF. For the CDR3, the DNA is TGTGCCACCAGCAGAGAGGCAGAGGGTCGAAATTCTCAGTTCTTC.

This sequence joins TRBV27 and TRBJ1-2; 7 bases map to TRBD1. Germline values: CDR1 MNHEY, CDR2 SMNVEV (reference sequence). The CDR3 length is 15 residues. V was pared by 4 bases and J by 2 bases, with 7 bases of the junction left unmatched. The CDR3 is CASSSQGSPNYGYTF. In nucleotides, the CDR3 is TGTGCCAGCAGTTCACAGGGGTCGCCAAACTATGGCTACACCTTC.

This clone appeared a few times. This chain uses TRBV7-9 with TRBJ1-1; no reliable D call. The CDR3 extends over 12 amino acids. The V end lost 5 bases, the J end lost 9 bases, and 13 bases lay between the germline ends. Germline V gene lookup returns CDR1 SEHNR and CDR2 FQNEAQ (reference sequence). In DNA form, the CDR3 reads TGTGCCAGCAGCATGACGAACTATCAAGCTTTCTTT. It is translated as CASSMTNYQAFF. Full variable domain (missing parts from reference TRBV7-9 and TRBJ1-1): DTGVSQNPRHKITKRGQNVTFRCDPISEHNRLYWYRQTLGQGPEFLTYFQNEAQLEKSRLLSDRFSAERPKGSFSTLEIQRTEQGDSAMYLCASSMTNYQAFFGQGTRLTVV.

In this sample, this clone turned up a few times. The J gene is TRBJ1-5, the V gene TRBV4-1, with D perhaps matching TRBD1 (6 bases). Trimming took 4 bases from V and 4 from J, leaving 14 bases between them. CDR1 MGHRA and CDR2 YSYEKL come from the germline V gene. This CDR3 is 15 amino acids long. CDR3 amino acids: CASSPVTTGNQPQHF. CDR3 DNA sequence: TGCGCCAGCAGCCCAGTTACGACAGGAAATCAGCCCCAGCATTTT.

The genes are TRBV27 and TRBJ1-2; TRBD1 might be the D (6 bases). The germline gives CDR1 MNHEY, CDR2 SMNVEV (reference sequence). This CDR3 spans 14 amino acids. V lost 4 bases and J 4 bases, leaving 13 bases between the germline ends. CDR3 nucleotides: TGTGCCAGCAGTTCCTGGACAGAGAGCTATGGCTACACCTTC. Its translation: CASSSWTESYGYTF.

The J gene is TRBJ2-3, the V gene TRBV5-4, with 10 bases that match TRBD2. Trimming took 0 bases from V and 5 from J; bases not matched to a gene: 6. CDR1 and CDR2 from the germline V gene are SGHNT and YYREEE (reference sequence). The CDR3 consists of 16 residues. The DNA for the CDR3 is TGTGCCAGCAGCTTGGAACCAGCGGGAGGGGTAGATACGCAGTATTTT. This sequence encodes CASSLEPAGGVDTQYF.

This clone was picked up a small number of times. CDR3 in amino acids: CASSFFPGDHEQYF. The CDR3 DNA is TGTGCCAGCAGCTTTTTTCCAGGGGACCACGAGCAGTACTTC. This chain uses TRBV5-6 with TRBJ2-7; TRBD1 might be the D (6 bases). Trimming cost V 2 bases and J 5 bases, with 14 bases left between them. The CDR3 length is 14 residues. Per the germline V gene, CDR1 is SGHDT and CDR2 is YYEEEE. Combining the CDR3 with reference TRBV5-6 and TRBJ2-7 gives the whole variable domain DAGVTQSPTHLIKTRGQQVTLRCSPKSGHDTVSWYQQALGQGPQFIFQYYEEEERQRGNFPDRFSGHQFPNYSSELNVNALLLGDSALYLCASSFFPGDHEQYFGPGTRLTVT.

Only a few counts were recorded for this clone. This chain links TRBV5-4 with TRBJ2-7, with TRBD2 identical over 7 bases. From germline, CDR1 is SGHNT and CDR2 YYREEE (reference sequence). This CDR3 is 15 amino acids long. With V trimmed by 2 bases and J by 3 bases, 8 bases remained unmatched. DNA for the CDR3: TGTGCCAGCAGCTTCGGAGGGAGGGCCCGCTACGAGCAGTACTTC. It encodes CASSFGGRARYEQYF.

Turning to this clone: Relative to the germline gene, one junction end is altered; a read error may explain this. The rearrangement joins TRBV7-2 to TRBJ2-7; TRBD2 matches at 10 bases. In germline, CDR1 is SGHTA, CDR2 FQGNSA. The CDR3 length is 17 residues. CDR3 region: CAGSLGPLAGMSYEQYF. The CDR3 nucleotides are TGTGCCGGCAGCTTAGGTCCACTAGCGGGGATGTCCTACGAGCAGTACTTC.

DNA for the CDR3: TGTGCCAGCAGTTTATGGTGGGGGGACGAGCAGTACTTC. It is translated as CASSLWWGDEQYF. This sequence joins TRBV27 and TRBJ2-7, with D tentatively TRBD2 (6 bases). Per the germline V gene, CDR1 is MNHEY and CDR2 is SMNVEV (reference sequence). This CDR3 spans 13 amino acids. V lost 1 base to trimming and J lost 5 bases, with 9 bases between them.

The chain employs TRBV10-3 and TRBJ1-1; TRBD1 matches 7 bases. V was clipped by 2 bases and J by 0 bases; unmatched bases: 15. Germline assignment: CDR1 ENHRY and CDR2 SYGVKD. The CDR3 extends over 19 amino acids. The CDR3 coding sequence is TGTGCCATCAGTGAGCCACGGACAGGAACCCCTGAGATGAACACTGAAGCTTTCTTT. Protein sequence: CAISEPRTGTPEMNTEAFF.